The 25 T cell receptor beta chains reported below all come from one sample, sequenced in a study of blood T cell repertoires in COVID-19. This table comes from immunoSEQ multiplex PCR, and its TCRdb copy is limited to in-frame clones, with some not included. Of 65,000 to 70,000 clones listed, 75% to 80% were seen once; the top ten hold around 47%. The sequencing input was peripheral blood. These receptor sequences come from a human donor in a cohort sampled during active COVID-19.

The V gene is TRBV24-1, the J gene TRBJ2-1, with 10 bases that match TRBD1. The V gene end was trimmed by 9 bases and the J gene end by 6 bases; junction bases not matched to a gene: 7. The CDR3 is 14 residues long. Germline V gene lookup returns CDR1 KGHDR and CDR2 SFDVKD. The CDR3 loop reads CATAPRQGANEQFF. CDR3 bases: TGTGCCACCGCCCCTCGACAGGGGGCCAATGAGCAGTTCTTC.

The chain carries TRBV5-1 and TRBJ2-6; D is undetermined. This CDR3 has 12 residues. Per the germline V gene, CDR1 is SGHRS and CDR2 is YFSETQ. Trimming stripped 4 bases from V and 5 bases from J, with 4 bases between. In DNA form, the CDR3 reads TGCGCCAGCAGCCTACGGGCCAACGTCCTGACTTTC. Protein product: CASSLRANVLTF.

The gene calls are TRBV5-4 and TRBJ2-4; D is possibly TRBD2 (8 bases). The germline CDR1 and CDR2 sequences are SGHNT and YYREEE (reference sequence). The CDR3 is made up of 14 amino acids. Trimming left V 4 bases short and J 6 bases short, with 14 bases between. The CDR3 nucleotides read TGTGCCAGCAGCGTCCGGGAGGGGGCAAACATTCAGTACTTC. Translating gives CASSVREGANIQYF.

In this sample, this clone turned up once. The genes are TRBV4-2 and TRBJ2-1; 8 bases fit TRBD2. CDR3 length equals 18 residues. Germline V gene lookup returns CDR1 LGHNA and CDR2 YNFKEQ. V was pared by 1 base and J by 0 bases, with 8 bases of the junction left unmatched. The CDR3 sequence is CASSQGRGGSRSYNEQFF. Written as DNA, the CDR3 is TGTGCCAGCAGCCAAGGCCGGGGGGGGTCCCGCTCCTACAATGAGCAGTTCTTC.

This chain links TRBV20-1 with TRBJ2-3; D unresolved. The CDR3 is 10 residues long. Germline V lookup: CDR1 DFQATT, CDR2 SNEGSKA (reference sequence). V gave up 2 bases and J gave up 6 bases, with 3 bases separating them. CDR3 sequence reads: CSARLDTQYF. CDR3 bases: TGCAGTGCTAGACTGGATACGCAGTATTTT.

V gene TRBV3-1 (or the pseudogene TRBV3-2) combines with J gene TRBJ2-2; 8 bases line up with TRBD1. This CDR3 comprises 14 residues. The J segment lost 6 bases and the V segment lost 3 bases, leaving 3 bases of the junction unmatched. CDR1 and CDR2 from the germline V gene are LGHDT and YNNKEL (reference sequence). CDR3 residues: CASSHYRGSGELFF. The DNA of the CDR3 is TGTGCCAGCAGCCACTACAGGGGGTCCGGGGAGCTGTTTTTT.

The CDR3 nucleotides are TGCGCCAGCTGCCCGAGGGGGGGCGGGGAAGAGACCCAGTACTTC. This gives the protein CASCPRGGGEETQYF. The rearrangement joins TRBV5-1 to TRBJ2-5, with a possible D match to TRBD2 (7 bases). The CDR3 loop spans 15 amino acids. The V end was cut by 7 bases, the J end by 3 bases, with 19 bases between. Per the germline V gene, CDR1 is SGHRS and CDR2 is YFSETQ.

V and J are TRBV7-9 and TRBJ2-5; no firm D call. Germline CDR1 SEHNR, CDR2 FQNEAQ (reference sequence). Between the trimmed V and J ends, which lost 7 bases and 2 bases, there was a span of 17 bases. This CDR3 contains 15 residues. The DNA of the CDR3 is TGTGCCAGCAATCTTGGCGGAGCTTTACAAGAGACCCAGTACTTC. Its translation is CASNLGGALQETQYF.

The CDR3 coding sequence is TGTGCCAGCAGCTATGGACAGGACCCCACCGAGCAGTACTTC. This gives the protein CASSYGQDPTEQYF. The chain is built from TRBV6-6 and TRBJ2-7; 7 bases map to TRBD1. Losses at the gene ends were 6 bases for V and 6 bases for J; bases not matched to a gene: 11. Germline lookup yields CDR1 MNHNY and CDR2 SVGAGI (reference sequence). The CDR3 has 14 amino acids.

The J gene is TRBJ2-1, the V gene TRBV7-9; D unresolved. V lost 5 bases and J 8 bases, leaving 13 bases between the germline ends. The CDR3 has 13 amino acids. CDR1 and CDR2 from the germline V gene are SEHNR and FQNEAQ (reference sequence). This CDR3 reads CASSLRRGDEQFF. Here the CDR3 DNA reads TGTGCCAGCAGCCTCCGTCGAGGCGATGAGCAGTTCTTC.

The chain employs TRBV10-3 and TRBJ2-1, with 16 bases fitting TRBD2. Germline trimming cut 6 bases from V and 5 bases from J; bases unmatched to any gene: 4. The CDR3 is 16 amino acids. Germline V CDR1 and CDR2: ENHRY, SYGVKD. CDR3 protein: CAISKGLAGGDNEQFF. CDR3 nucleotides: TGTGCCATCAGCAAGGGACTAGCGGGGGGGGACAATGAGCAGTTCTTC.

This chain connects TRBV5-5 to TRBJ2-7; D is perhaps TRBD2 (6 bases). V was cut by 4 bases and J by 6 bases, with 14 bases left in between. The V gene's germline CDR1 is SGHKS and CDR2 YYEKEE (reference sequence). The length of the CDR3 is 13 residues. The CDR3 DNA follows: TGTGCCAGCAGCATACGGAGGGCTAGCGAGCAGTACTTC. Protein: CASSIRRASEQYF.

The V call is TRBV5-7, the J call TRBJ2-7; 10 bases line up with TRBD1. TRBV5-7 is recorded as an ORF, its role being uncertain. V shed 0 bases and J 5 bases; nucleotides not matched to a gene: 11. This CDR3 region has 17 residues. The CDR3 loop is CASSLGGRQGADHEQYF. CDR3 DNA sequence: TGTGCCAGCAGCTTGGGGGGCCGACAGGGGGCTGATCACGAGCAGTACTTC.

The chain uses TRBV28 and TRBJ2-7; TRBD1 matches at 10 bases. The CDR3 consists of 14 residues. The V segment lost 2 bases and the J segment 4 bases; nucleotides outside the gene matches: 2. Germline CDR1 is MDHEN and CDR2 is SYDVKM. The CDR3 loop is CASSLGGQGYEQYF. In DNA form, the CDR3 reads TGTGCCAGCAGTTTAGGGGGACAGGGGTACGAGCAGTACTTC.

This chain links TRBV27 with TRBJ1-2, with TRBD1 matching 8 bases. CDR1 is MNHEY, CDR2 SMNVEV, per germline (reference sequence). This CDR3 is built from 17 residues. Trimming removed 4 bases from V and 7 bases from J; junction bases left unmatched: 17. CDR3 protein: CASSSPPGTGSFVGYTF. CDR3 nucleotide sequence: TGTGCCAGCAGTTCCCCCCCCGGGACAGGTTCTTTTGTTGGCTACACCTTC.

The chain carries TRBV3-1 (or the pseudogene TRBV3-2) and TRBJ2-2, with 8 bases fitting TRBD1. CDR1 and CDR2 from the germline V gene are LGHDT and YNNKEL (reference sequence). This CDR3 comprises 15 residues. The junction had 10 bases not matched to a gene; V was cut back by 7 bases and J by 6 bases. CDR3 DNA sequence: TGTGCCAGCACCCCCCTCACAGGGGGATCCGGGGAGCTGTTTTTT. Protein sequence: CASTPLTGGSGELFF.

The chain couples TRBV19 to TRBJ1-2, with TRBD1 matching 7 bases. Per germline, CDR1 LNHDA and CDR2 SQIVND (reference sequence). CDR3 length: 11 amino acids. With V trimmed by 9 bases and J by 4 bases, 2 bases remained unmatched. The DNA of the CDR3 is TGTGCCAGACGACAGGGCTATGGCTACACCTTC. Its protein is CARRQGYGYTF.

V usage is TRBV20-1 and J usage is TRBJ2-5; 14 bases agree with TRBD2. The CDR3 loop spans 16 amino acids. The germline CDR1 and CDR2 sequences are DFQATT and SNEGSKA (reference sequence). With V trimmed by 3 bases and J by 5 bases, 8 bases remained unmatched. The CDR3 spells CSASPGLAGAWETQYF. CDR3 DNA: TGCAGTGCTAGTCCGGGACTAGCGGGGGCGTGGGAGACCCAGTACTTC.

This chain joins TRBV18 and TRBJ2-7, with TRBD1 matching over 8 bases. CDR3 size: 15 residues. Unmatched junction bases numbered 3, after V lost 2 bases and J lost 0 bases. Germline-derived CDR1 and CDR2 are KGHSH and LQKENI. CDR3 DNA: TGTGCCAGCTCACCAAGCCAGGGGGCCTCCTACGAGCAGTACTTC. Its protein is CASSPSQGASYEQYF.

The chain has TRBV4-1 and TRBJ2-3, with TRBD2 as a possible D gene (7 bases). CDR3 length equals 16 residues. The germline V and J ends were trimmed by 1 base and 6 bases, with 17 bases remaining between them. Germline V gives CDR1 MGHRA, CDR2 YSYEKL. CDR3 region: CASSQASGDITDTQYF. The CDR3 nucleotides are TGCGCCAGCAGCCAAGCAAGCGGGGACATCACCGATACGCAGTATTTT.

The CDR3 region is CASSPAGTGGSYEQYF. Here the CDR3 DNA reads TGTGCCAGCAGCCCTGCAGGGACGGGGGGCTCCTACGAGCAGTACTTC. The V and J genes are TRBV7-9 and TRBJ2-7, with 7 bases that match TRBD2. Unmatched junction bases numbered 10, after V lost 5 bases and J lost 0 bases. This CDR3 has 16 residues. Germline V gene sequence: CDR1 SEHNR, CDR2 FQNEAQ (reference sequence).

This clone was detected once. CDR3 DNA sequence: TGCGCCAGCAGCGCCCGGAGCTCCGGGACAGGGGACACCGGGGAGCTGTTTTTT. It codes for CASSARSSGTGDTGELFF. The chain employs TRBV5-1 and TRBJ2-2, with TRBD1 identical over 10 bases. The CDR3 length is 18 residues. The germline V gene has CDR1 SGHRS and CDR2 YFSETQ. V lost 4 bases to trimming and J lost 3 bases; unmatched junction nucleotides: 12.

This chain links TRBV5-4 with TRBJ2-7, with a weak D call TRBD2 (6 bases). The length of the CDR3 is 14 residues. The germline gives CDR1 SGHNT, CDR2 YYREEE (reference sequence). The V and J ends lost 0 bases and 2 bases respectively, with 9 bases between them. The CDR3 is CASSLGGNPYEQYF. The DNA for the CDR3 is TGTGCCAGCAGCTTGGGCGGGAACCCCTACGAGCAGTACTTC.

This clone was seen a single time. The CDR3 coding sequence is TGCGCCAGCCGAGGCCCGCGGGGTACGGTCTCCTACGAGCAGTACTTC. It specifies CASRGPRGTVSYEQYF. V and J are TRBV10-2 and TRBJ2-7; a possible D gene is TRBD2 (6 bases). The ends were cut back, 8 bases at V and 0 bases at J, with 20 bases in the middle. Germline V lookup: CDR1 WSHSY, CDR2 SAAADI. The CDR3 runs to 16 residues.

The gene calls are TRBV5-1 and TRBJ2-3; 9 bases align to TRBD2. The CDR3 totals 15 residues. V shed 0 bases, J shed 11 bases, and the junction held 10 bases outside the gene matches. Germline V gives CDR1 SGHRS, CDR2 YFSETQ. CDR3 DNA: TGCGCCAGCAGCTTGGTTGTGGCGGGGGGGCCCGAGCAGTATTTT. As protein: CASSLVVAGGPEQYF. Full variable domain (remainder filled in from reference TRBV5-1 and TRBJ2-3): KAGVTQTPRYLIKTRGQQVTLSCSPISGHRSVSWYQQTPGQGLQFLFEYFSETQRNKGNFPGRFSGRQFSNSRSEMNVSTLELGDSALYLCASSLVVAGGPEQYFGPGTRLTVL.